A selection of T cell receptor beta chains follows, all from one sample in a study of cytomegalovirus exposure and HLA in healthy donors. The data were produced by immunoSEQ multiplex PCR, yet TCRdb's version contains in-frame clones alone and is incomplete. The table has tens of thousands of clones, 90% to 95% seen once. Sequencing was performed on PBMCs. These receptors all stem from a woman between 18 and 29 years old in good health and CMV-seropositive. Both conserved end residues are part of each CDR3. D genes are given only for firm matches. For some rows the clone size is stated as once, few or many, or as a class when expanded; others skip it.

j_gene,v_gene,abundance,d_gene,CDR3aa,CDR3nt
TRBJ2-5,TRBV7-3,NA,TRBD2,CASSLSGGGRETQYF,TGTGCCAGCAGCTTAAGCGGGGGGGGCCGGGAGACCCAGTACTTC
TRBJ2-3,TRBV7-3,once,TRBD1,CASSLTGRVGTGLADTQYF,TGTGCCAGCAGCTTAACGGGTAGGGTCGGGACAGGGCTTGCAGATACGCAGTATTTT
TRBJ1-5,TRBV14,NA,TRBD1,CASKPHLVSRQTGNQPQHF,TGTGCCAGCAAGCCCCACCTCGTCTCCAGACAGACAGGGAATCAGCCCCAGCATTTT
TRBJ2-7,TRBV10-1,NA,TRBD2,CASSGQRDSYEQYF,TGCGCCAGCAGTGGCCAGCGGGACTCCTACGAGCAGTACTTC
TRBJ1-3,TRBV4-2,NA,TRBD1,CASSQDRGRGNTIYF,TGTGCCAGCAGCCAAGACAGGGGGCGGGGGAACACCATATATTTT
TRBJ2-5,TRBV4-1,NA,TRBD1,CASSQGDRGETQYF,TGCGCCAGCAGCCAAGGGGACAGGGGAGAGACCCAGTACTTC
TRBJ2-7,TRBV7-8,NA,TRBD2,CASSLGGGTYEQYF,TGTGCCAGCAGCTTAGGCGGGGGAACCTACGAGCAGTACTTC
TRBJ1-1,TRBV30,NA,TRBD1,CAARNRGEVNTEAFF,TGTGCCGCAAGAAACAGGGGAGAGGTGAACACTGAAGCTTTCTTT
TRBJ2-2,TRBV18,NA,TRBD2,CASSPSGRANTGELFF,TGTGCCAGCTCACCTAGCGGGAGGGCGAACACCGGGGAGCTGTTTTTT
TRBJ2-6,TRBV7-2,NA,NA,CASSSGVSGANVLTF,TGTGCCAGCAGCTCCGGAGTCTCTGGGGCCAACGTCCTGACTTTC
TRBJ2-2,TRBV5-1,NA,NA,CASSLDLNTGELFF,TGCGCCAGCAGCTTGGACCTAAACACCGGGGAGCTGTTTTTT
TRBJ2-3,TRBV6-6,once,TRBD1,CAVGRGPGDTQYF,TGTGCCGTCGGCAGGGGGCCTGGAGATACGCAGTATTTT
TRBJ1-1,TRBV5-1,NA,NA,CASSSQGEGTEAFF,TGCGCCAGCTCCTCACAGGGAGAAGGCACTGAAGCTTTCTTT
TRBJ2-3,TRBV13,NA,TRBD2,CASSPGLAGEAGNTQYF,TGTGCCAGCAGCCCGGGACTAGCGGGAGAAGCGGGAAATACGCAGTATTTT
TRBJ2-3,TRBV19,NA,TRBD2,CASSPGTSGLDTQYF,TGTGCCAGTAGTCCCGGGACTAGCGGATTAGATACGCAGTATTTT
TRBJ2-1,TRBV27,NA,NA,CASSRPPGNEQFF,TGTGCCAGCAGTCGACCCCCAGGGAATGAGCAGTTCTTC
TRBJ2-2,TRBV30,NA,TRBD2,CAWSALAGAGELFF,TGTGCCTGGAGTGCCCTAGCGGGGGCCGGGGAGCTGTTTTTT
TRBJ1-2,TRBV19,few,NA,CASSIGTLYGYTF,TGTGCCAGTAGTATCGGGACACTTTATGGCTACACCTTC
TRBJ2-7,TRBV18,NA,TRBD1,CASSPPPGTDLSYEQYF,TGTGCCAGCTCACCCCCTCCCGGGACAGACCTTTCCTACGAGCAGTACTTC
TRBJ1-2,TRBV5-4,few,NA,CASIRGQSLFDGYTF,TGTGCCAGCATCCGAGGACAGTCCCTTTTTGATGGCTACACCTTC
TRBJ1-4,TRBV23-1,NA,NA,CASSQYSARTEENEKLFF,TGCGCCAGCAGTCAGTATAGCGCTCGGACAGAAGAAAATGAAAAACTGTTTTTT
TRBJ2-7,TRBV5-1,NA,NA,CASSIGQLGSDQYF,TGCGCCAGCAGCATAGGACAGTTGGGTAGCGATCAGTACTTC
TRBJ1-1,TRBV7-2,NA,NA,CASSLNWEAEAFF,TGTGCCAGCAGCTTAAACTGGGAGGCTGAAGCTTTCTTT
TRBJ2-3,TRBV5-5,NA,TRBD1,CASSLQGAGDTQYF,TGTGCCAGCAGCCTACAGGGGGCTGGAGATACGCAGTATTTT
TRBJ1-4,TRBV18,NA,NA,CASSPSRVSNEKLFF,TGTGCCAGCTCACCTTCCAGGGTGTCTAATGAAAAACTGTTTTTT
TRBJ2-7,TRBV19,NA,NA,CASSISRVYEQYF,TGTGCCAGTAGTATATCCAGGGTTTACGAGCAGTACTTC
TRBJ2-2,TRBV5-1,NA,TRBD1,CASSLRDRGNTGELFF,TGCGCCAGCAGCTTGCGGGACAGGGGTAACACCGGGGAGCTGTTTTTT
TRBJ2-7,TRBV7-2,NA,TRBD2,CASSSAGGLSTYEQYF,TGTGCCAGCAGCTCGGCGGGGGGACTCTCAACCTACGAGCAGTACTTC